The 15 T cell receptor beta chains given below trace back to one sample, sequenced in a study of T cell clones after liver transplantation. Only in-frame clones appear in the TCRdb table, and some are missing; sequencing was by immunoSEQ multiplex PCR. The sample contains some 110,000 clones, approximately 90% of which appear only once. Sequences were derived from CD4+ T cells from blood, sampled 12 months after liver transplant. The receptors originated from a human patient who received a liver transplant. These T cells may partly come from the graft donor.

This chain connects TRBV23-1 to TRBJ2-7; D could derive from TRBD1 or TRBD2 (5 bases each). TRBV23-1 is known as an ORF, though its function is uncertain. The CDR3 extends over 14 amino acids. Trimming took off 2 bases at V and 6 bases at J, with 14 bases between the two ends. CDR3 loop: CASSQGQGDSEQYF. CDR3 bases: TGCGCCAGCAGTCAAGGGCAGGGAGACTCCGAGCAGTACTTC.

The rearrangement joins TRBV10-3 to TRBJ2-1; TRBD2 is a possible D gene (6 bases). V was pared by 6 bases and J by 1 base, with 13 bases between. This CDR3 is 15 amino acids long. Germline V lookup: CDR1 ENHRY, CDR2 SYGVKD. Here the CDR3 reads CAISLGRESYNEQFF. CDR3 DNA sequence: TGTGCCATCAGCCTAGGGCGGGAATCCTACAATGAGCAGTTCTTC.

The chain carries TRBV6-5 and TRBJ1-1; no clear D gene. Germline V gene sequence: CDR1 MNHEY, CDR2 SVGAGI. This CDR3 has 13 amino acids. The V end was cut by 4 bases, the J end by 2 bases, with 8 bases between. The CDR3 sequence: CASSLGPNTEAFF. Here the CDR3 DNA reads TGTGCCAGCAGTTTAGGCCCCAACACTGAAGCTTTCTTT.

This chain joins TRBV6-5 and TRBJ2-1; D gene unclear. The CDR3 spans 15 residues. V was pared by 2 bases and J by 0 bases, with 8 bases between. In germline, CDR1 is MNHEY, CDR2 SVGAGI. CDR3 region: CASSYLTSSYNEQFF. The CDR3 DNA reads TGTGCCAGCAGTTACCTTACAAGCTCCTACAATGAGCAGTTCTTC.

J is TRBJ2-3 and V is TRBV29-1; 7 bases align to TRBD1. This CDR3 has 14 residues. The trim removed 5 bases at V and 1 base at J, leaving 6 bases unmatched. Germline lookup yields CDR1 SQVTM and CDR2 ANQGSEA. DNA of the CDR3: TGCAGCGTTCGGAACAGGGGTCGCACAGATACGCAGTATTTT. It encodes CSVRNRGRTDTQYF.

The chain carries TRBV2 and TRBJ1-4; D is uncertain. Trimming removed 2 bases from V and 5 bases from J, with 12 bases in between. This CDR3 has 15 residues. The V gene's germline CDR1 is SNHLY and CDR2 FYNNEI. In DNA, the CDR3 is TGTGCCAGCAGTGAAAGGGATCAACTCAATGAAAAACTGTTTTTT. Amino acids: CASSERDQLNEKLFF.

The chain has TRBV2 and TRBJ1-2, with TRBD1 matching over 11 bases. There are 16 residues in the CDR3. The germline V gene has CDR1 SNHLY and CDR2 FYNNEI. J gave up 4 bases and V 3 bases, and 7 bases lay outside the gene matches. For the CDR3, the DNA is TGTGCCAGCAGTGACACGGGACAGGGGGTCCTCTATGGCTACACCTTC. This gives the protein CASSDTGQGVLYGYTF.

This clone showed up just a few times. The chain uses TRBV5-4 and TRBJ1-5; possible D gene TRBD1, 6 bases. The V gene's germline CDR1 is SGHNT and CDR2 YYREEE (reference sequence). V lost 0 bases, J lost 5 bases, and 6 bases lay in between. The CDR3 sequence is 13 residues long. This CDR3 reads CASSLDRDQPQHF. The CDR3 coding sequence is TGTGCCAGCAGCTTGGACAGGGATCAGCCCCAGCATTTT. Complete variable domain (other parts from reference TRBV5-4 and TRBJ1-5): ETGVTQSPTHLIKTRGQQVTLRCSSQSGHNTVSWYQQALGQGPQFIFQYYREEENGRGNFPPRFSGLQFPNYSSELNVNALELDDSALYLCASSLDRDQPQHFGDGTRLSIL.

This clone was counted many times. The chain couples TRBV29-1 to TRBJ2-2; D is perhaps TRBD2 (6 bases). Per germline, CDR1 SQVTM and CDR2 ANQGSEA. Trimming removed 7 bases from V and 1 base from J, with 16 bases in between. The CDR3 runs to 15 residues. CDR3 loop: CSATRGLGNTGELFF. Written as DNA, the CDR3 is TGCAGCGCAACACGGGGACTTGGGAACACCGGGGAGCTGTTTTTT.

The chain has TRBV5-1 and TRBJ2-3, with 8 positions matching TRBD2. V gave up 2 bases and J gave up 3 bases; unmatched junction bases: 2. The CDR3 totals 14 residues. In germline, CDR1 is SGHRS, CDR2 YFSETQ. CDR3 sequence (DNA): TGCGCCAGCAGCTTTGGCGGGGGGACAGATACGCAGTATTTT. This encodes CASSFGGGTDTQYF. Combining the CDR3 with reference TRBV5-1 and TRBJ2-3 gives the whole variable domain KAGVTQTPRYLIKTRGQQVTLSCSPISGHRSVSWYQQTPGQGLQFLFEYFSETQRNKGNFPGRFSGRQFSNSRSEMNVSTLELGDSALYLCASSFGGGTDTQYFGPGTRLTVL.

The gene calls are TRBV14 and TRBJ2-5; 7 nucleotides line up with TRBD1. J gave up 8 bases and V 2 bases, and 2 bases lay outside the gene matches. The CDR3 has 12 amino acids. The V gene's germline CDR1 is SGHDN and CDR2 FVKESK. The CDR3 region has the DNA TGTGCCAGCAGCCAACAGGGGGTAACCCAGTACTTC. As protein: CASSQQGVTQYF.

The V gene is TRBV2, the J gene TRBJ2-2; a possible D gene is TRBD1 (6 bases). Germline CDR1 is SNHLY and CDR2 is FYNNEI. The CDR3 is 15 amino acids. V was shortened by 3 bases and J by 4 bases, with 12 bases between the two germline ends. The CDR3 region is CASSEQGTSTGELFF. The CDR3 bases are TGTGCCAGCAGTGAGCAGGGGACGTCCACCGGGGAGCTGTTTTTT.

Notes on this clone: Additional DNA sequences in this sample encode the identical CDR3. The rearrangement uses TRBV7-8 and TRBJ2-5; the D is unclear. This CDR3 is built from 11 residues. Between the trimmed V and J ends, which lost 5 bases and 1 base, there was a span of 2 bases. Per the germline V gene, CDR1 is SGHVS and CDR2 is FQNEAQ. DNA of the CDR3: TGTGCCAGCAGCCCCCAAGAGACCCAGTACTTC. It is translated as CASSPQETQYF.

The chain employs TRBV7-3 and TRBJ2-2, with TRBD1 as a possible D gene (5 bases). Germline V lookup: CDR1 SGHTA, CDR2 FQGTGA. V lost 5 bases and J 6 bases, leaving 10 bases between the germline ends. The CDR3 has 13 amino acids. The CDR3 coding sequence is TGTGCCAGCAGCGCCAGGGTTCCCGGGGAGCTGTTTTTT. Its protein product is CASSARVPGELFF. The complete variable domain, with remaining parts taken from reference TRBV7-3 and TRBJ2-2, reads GAGVSQTPSNKVTEKGKYVELRCDPISGHTALYWYRQSLGQGPEFLIYFQGTGAADDSGLPNDRFFAVRPEGSVSTLKIQRTERGDSAVYLCASSARVPGELFFGEGSRLTVL.

The CDR3 nucleotides read TGTGCCAGCAGCATCCCCTACGAGCAGTACTTC. It translates to CASSIPYEQYF. The chain combines TRBV21-1 with TRBJ2-7. TRBV21-1 is designated a pseudogene. The CDR3 consists of 11 residues.